The present TCR beta chain was sequenced within a study of T cell repertoires in cytomegalovirus infection. The wider study: Public TCR beta signatures indicated both CMV infection and matching HLA type.

This clonotype has more than one count but fewer than ten. As yet, its antigen is unknown. A single record per CDR3 protein comes from TCRdb applying MiXCR to the reads. The table has roughly 500,000 distinct CDR3 sequences, roughly 34% seen once. The CDR3 extends over 16 amino acids. Trimming took off 5 bases at V and 2 bases at J, with 17 bases between the two ends. CDR1 and CDR2 from the germline V gene are SEHNR and FQNEAQ (reference sequence). This TCR came from a human donor in good health (CMV status not recorded). Some clones in this sample may be carry-over from other donors' samples. Specimen: cultured PBMCs, collected from culture after CMV antigen stimulation. J is TRBJ2-3 and V is TRBV7-9; weak D call: TRBD2 (6 bases). CDR3 DNA sequence: TGTGCCAGCAGCCGACTCGGGACTTTCCACACAGATACGCAGTATTTT. This sequence encodes CASSRLGTFHTDTQYF.